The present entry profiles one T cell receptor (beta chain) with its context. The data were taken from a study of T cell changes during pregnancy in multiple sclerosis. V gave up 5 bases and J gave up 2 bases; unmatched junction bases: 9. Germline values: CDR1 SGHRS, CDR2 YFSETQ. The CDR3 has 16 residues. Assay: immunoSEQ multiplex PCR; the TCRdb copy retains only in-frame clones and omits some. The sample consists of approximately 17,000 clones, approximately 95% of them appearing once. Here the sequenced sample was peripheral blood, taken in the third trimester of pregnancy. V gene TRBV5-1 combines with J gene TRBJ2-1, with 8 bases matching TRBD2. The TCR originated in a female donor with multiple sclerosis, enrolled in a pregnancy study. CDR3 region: CASSSGGGGPYNEQFF. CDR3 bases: TGCGCCAGCAGTTCGGGTGGCGGGGGGCCCTACAATGAGCAGTTCTTC.